This T cell receptor (beta chain) originates from a study of T and B cells in COVID-19 patients. This clonotype has more than one count but fewer than ten. TRB rearrangements were amplified by multiplex PCR with BIOMED2 TRB-A/B primers. MiXCR was run by TCRdb on the multiplex PCR reads, yielding one entry per CDR3 protein. This table has about 3,300 distinct CDR3 sequences, approximately 28% appearing once. This CDR3 is built from 17 residues. With 6 bases clipped from V and 0 bases from J, the junction kept 13 bases outside the gene matches. Each TRB amplification used about 220-500 ng of genomic DNA from blood.

The gene calls are TRBV12-3 or TRBV12-4 and TRBJ1-1, with 7 bases aligning to TRBD1. The TCR originated in a human donor with active COVID-19. The donor label of this sample is uncertain. Sequenced material: blood. Here the CDR3 DNA reads TGTGCCAGCAGACACGGGACAGTATTTATCATGAACACTGAAGCTTTCTTT. Its translation: CASRHGTVFIMNTEAFF.